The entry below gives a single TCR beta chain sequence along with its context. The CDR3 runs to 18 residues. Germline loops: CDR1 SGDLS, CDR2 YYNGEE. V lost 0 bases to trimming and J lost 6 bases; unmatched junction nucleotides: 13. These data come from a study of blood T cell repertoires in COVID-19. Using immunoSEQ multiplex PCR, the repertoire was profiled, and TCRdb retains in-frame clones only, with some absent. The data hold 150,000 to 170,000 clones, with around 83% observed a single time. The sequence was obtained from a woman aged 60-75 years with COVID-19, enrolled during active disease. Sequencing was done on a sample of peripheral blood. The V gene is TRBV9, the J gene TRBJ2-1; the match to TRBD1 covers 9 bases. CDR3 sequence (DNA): TGTGCCAGCAGCGTAGAGGTGGATGGGACAGGGATTGTCAATGAGCAGTTCTTC. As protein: CASSVEVDGTGIVNEQFF.